The TCR beta chain described here comes from a study of response to subunit inactivated influenza vaccine. Study-wide points: The study's authors posited that every seasonal influenza vaccination enlists few new T cells.

TCRdb analysed the RT-PCR reads with MiXCR anew, one entry per CDR3 protein. The sample consists of hundreds of thousands of distinct CDR3 sequences, 10% to 15% of them appearing once. A note on this clonotype: What it binds is not known.

Trimming pared 0 bases from V and 0 bases from J, leaving 11 bases between. From germline, CDR1 is MNHEY and CDR2 SVGEGT. CDR3 length equals 17 residues. The source was PBMCs from blood, collected about 40 days after vaccination. The receptor was isolated from a man aged 50 to 59 who received an inactivated influenza vaccine. The chain employs TRBV6-2 or TRBV6-3 and TRBJ2-2; D uncertain. The CDR3 DNA reads as TGTGCCAGCAGTTACTCTTATGGGTTAGCGAACACCGGGGAGCTGTTTTTT. Its translation: CASSYSYGLANTGELFF.